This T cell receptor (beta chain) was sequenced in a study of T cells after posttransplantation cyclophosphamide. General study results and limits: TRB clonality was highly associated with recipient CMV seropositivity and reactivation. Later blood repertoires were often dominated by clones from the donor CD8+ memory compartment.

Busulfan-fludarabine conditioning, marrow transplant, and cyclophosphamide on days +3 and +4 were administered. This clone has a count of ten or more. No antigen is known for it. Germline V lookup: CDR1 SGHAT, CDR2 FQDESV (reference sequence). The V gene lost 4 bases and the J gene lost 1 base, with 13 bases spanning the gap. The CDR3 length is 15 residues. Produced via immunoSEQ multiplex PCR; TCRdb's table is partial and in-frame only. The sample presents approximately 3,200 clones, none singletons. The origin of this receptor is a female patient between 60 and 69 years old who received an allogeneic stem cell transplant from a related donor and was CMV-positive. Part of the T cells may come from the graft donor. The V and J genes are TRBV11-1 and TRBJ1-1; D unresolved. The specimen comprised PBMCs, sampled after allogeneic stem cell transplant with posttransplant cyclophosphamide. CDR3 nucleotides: TGTGCCAGCAGCTCGGTGTCCCGTTCGAACACTGAAGCTTTCTTT. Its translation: CASSSVSRSNTEAFF.